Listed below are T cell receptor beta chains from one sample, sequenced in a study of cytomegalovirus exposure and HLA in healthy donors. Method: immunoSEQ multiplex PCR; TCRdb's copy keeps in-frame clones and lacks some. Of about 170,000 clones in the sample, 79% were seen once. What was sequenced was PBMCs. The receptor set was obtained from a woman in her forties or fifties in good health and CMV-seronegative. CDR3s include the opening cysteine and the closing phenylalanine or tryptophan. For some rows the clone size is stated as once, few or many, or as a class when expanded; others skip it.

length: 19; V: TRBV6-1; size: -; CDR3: CASSEFGERGTSGPNEQFF
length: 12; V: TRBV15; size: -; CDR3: CATSSPLDTQYF
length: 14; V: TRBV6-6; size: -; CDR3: CASTLTGGAAEAFF
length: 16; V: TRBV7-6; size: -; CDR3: CASSSPRGGLSYEQYF
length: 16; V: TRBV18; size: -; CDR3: CASSPRNRGSGNTIYF
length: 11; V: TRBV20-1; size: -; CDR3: CSAHFTDTQYF
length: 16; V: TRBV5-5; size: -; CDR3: CASSAGTDLFNQPQHF
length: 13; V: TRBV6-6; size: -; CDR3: CASSSDRPREQYF
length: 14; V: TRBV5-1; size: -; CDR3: CASRGGEMTDTQYF
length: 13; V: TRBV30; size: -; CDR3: CAWRRTGGYGYTF
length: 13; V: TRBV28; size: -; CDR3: CASTEARRNEQFF
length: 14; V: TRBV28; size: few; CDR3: CASSPDRTPHEQYF
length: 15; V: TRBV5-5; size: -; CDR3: CASSLGNRPNTEAFF
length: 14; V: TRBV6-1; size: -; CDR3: CASSGGGSKNIQYF
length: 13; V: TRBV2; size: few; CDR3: CASSGRGWETQYF
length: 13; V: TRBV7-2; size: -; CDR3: CASSRGQTETQYF
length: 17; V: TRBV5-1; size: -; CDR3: CASSLAFAGTSIYEQLF
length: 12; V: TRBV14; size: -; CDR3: CASSQSQETQYF
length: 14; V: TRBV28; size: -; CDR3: CASTRSGGWTEAFF
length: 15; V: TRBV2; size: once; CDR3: CASSEAGRMNTEAFF
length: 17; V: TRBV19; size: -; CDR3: CASSIRRDSTRTDTQYF
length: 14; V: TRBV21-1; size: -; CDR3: CASRSRCRVGELFF
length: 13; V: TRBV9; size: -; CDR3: CASSVTGGGEAFF
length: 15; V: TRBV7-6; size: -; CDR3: CASSTRDRGDSPLHF
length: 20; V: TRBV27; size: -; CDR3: CASSLRPPRLAASSYNEQFF
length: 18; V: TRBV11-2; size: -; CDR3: CASSWDRDRKVSGNTIYF
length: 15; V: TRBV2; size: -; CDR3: CASSVLTVLNTEAFF
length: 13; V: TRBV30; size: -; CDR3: CAWTGDRGNEQFF
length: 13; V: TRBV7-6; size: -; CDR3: CASRPAGVSPLHF
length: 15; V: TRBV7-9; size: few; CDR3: CSSSLMNRGAYEQYF
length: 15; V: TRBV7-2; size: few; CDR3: CASTLPGGINYGYTF
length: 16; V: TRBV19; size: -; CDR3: CASSMRTGARNTEAFF
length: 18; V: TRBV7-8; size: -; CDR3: CASSLRDSGGVSYNEQFF
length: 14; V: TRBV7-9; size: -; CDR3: CASIPGQGNEKLFF
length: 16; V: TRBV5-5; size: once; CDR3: CASSLAELRANYGYTF
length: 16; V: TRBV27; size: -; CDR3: CASSLTSGRGYNEQFF
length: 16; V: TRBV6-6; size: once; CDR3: CASSPWTGNSNQPQHF
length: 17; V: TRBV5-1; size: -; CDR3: CASSAGLAATPWGEQFF
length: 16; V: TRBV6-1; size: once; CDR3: CASSERRLARTDTQYF
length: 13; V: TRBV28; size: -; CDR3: CATEGLADNEQFF
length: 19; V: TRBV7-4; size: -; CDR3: CASSLVEDEGANRGNTIYF
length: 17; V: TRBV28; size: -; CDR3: CASSAYPQGASTDTQYF
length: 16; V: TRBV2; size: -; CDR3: CASRILGGFFYNEQFF
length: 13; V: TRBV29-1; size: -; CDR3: CSVLVPGQQEQYF
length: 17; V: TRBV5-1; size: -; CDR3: CASSFPGLAIGQETQYF
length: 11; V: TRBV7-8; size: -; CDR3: CASSSDSEQFF
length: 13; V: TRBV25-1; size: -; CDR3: CASSPPGSSRAYF
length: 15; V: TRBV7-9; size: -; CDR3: CASSLADSNNSPLHF
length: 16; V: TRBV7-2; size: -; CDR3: CASSSSSVAGSYEQYF
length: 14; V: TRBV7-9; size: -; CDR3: CASSQLGLAYEQYF
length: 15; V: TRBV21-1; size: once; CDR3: CASSPRQGSNQPQHF
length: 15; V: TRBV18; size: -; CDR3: CASSLVRGMNTEAFF
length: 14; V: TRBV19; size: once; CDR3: CASSGQGVAYEQYF
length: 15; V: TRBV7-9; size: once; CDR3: CASSLLGLAKETQYF
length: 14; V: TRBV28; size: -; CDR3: CASSFRLAGDTQYF
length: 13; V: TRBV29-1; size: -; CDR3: CSVAVTGPGELFF
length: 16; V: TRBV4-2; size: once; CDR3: CASSRPGTPSGNTIYF
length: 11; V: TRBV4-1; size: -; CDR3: CASSQDSEQFF